This T cell receptor beta chain came from a study of shared clonotypes between healthy human individuals. This clone was picked up a small number of times. What it binds is unknown. General study results and limits: The researchers took only blood, and tissue repertoires probably look different.

Germline V gene lookup returns CDR1 SNHLY and CDR2 FYNNEI. The V gene lost 6 bases and the J gene lost 7 bases, with 10 bases spanning the gap. This CDR3 spans 12 amino acids. Across several immunoSEQ plates, the genomic DNA of each subset was split evenly. Sorted subsets were amplified in replicate PCRs using approximately 0.2 ug DNA, approximately 30,000 T cell genomes. Assay used: immunoSEQ multiplex PCR; TCRdb lists only in-frame clones, some missing. This table holds about 980,000 clones, about three quarters found once. Sequenced input: memory CD4+ T cells sorted from blood. Subset: CD45RA-negative fraction. The origin of this receptor is a man younger than 35 in good health. The chain joins TRBV2 to TRBJ2-1; possibly TRBD1 for D (5 bases). The CDR3 reads CASRHDRNEQFF. The CDR3 DNA sequence: TGTGCCAGCAGACACGACAGAAATGAGCAGTTCTTC.